This T cell receptor beta chain was profiled in a study of T cell changes during pregnancy in multiple sclerosis. Only one count was recorded for this clone. The method was immunoSEQ multiplex PCR; TCRdb's version includes in-frame clones alone and lacks a portion of them. This sample yields 85,000 to 100,000 clones, of which 80% to 95% are seen a single time; about 2% belongs to the top ten. The CDR3 covers 16 residues. Looked up from germline, CDR1 is GTSNPN and CDR2 is SVGIG (reference sequence). V was pared by 2 bases and J by 2 bases, with 3 bases of the junction left unmatched. The specimen was peripheral blood, collected after pregnancy. This clonotype was sampled from a female donor with multiple sclerosis, enrolled in a pregnancy study. The V and J genes are TRBV30 and TRBJ2-1; 13 positions agree with TRBD2. CDR3 nucleotides: TGTGCCTGGAGTATCGGGACTAGCGGGGCCTACAATGAGCAGTTCTTC. Protein: CAWSIGTSGAYNEQFF.